Sequencing of this T cell receptor (beta chain) was carried out in a study of cytomegalovirus exposure and HLA in healthy donors. About the study: In an earlier analysis, 117 million unique TCR beta sequences were found from 150 million to 200 million T cells.

PCR used 60 Vbeta primers and 13 Jbeta primers. The table came from immunoSEQ multiplex PCR; TCRdb's copy has only in-frame clones and leaves some out. Among approximately 200,000 clones, 60% to 85% were seen once, and the ten largest hold more than 1.5%. For this clone: Antigen: not known.

This CDR3 region has 14 residues. Germline values: CDR1 SGHAT, CDR2 FQNNGV. V gave up 2 bases and J gave up 4 bases; unmatched junction bases: 2. Broader study findings: Most sequenced TCRs were rare (though some public TCRs occurred in many donors). Productive status was seen about 87% or about 30% of the time for most TCR beta V segments in an earlier analysis. TCR beta chains associated with HLA were, in a later analysis, more clonally expanded than equally common others.

The sequence derives from a girl aged 10 to 17 in good health and CMV-seropositive. Sequencing was carried out using PBMCs. The rearrangement joins TRBV11-2 to TRBJ1-3; TRBD1 aligns across 7 bases. For the CDR3, the DNA is TGTGCCAGCAGCTTACTACAGGGGGGAAACACCATATATTTT. It codes for CASSLLQGGNTIYF.